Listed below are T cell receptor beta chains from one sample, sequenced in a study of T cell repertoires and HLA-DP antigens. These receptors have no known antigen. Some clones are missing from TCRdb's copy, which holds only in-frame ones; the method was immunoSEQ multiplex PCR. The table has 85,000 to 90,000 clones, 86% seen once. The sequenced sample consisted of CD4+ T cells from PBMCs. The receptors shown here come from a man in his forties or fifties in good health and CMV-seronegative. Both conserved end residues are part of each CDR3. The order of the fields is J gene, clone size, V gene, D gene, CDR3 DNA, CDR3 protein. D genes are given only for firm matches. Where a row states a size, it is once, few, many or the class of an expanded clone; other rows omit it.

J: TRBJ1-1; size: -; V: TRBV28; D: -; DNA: TGTGCCAGCAGCCTCCTGACGAGGAGGGCCCACAATGAAGCTTTCTTT; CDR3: CASSLLTRRAHNEAFF
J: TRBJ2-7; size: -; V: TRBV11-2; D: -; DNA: TGTGCCAGCAGCTTTGAGACGGGACGGTCCTACGAGCAGTACTTC; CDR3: CASSFETGRSYEQYF
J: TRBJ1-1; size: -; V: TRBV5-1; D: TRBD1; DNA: TGCGCCAGCAGCTTGCACACAGGGGAGTCAGCAGTGAACACTGAAGCTTTCTTT; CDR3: CASSLHTGESAVNTEAFF
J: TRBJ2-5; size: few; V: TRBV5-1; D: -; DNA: TGCGCCAGCAGCCCCGCGACGGGCCAAGAGACCCAGTACTTC; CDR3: CASSPATGQETQYF
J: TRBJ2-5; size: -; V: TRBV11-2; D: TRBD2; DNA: TGTGCCAGCAGCTCCCCTAGCGGGGGTACGGAGACCCAGTACTTC; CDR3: CASSSPSGGTETQYF
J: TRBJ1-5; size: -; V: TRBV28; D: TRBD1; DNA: TGTGCCAGCACCACGACAGGGACGCGTCAGCCCCAGCATTTT; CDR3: CASTTTGTRQPQHF
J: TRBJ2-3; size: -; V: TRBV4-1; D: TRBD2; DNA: TGCGCCAGCAGCCCCTTGGGAACTAGCGGAGGTGCGGCGCAGTATTTT; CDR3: CASSPLGTSGGAAQYF
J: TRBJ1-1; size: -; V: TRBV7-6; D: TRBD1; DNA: TGTGCCAGCAGCGGGGACAGAGACACTGAAGCTTTCTTT; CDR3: CASSGDRDTEAFF
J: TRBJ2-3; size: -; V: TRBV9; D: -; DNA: TGTGCCAGCAGCCCCCGGGGTAGGGATGGCACAGATACGCAGTATTTT; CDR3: CASSPRGRDGTDTQYF
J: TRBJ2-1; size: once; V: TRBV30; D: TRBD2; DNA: TGTGCCTGGGGGCCCGGGACTAGCGGATTTAATGAGCAGTTCTTC; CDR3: CAWGPGTSGFNEQFF
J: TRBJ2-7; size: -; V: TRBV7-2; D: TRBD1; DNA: TGTGCCAGCAGCCAAGGACAGGGGGCGCAGGAGCAGTACTTC; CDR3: CASSQGQGAQEQYF
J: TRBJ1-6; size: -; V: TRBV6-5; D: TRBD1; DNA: TGTGCCAGCAGTGGGACCGGGACAGCCAATTCACCCCTCCACTTT; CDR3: CASSGTGTANSPLHF
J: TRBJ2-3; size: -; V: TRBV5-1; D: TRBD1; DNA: TGCGCCAGCAGCGGGCCGGGACAGCCCACAGATACGCAGTATTTT; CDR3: CASSGPGQPTDTQYF
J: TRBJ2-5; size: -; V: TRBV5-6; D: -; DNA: TGTGCCAGCAGCTTGGCCGTTCCAGGAGAGACCCAGTACTTC; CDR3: CASSLAVPGETQYF
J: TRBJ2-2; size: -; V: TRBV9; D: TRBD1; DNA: TGTGCCAGCAGCCGACAGGGGTACGGGGAGCTGTTTTTT; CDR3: CASSRQGYGELFF
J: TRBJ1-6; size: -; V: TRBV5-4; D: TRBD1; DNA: TGTGCCAGCAGCTCCCAGGGCCTTTCCCGGGACAGGGTCAATTCACCCCTCCACTTT; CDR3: CASSSQGLSRDRVNSPLHF
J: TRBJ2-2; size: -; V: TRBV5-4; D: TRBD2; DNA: TGTGCCAGCAGCCGAGGACTAGCGGGTACCGGGGAGCTGTTTTTT; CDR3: CASSRGLAGTGELFF
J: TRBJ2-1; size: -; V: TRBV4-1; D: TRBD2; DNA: TGCGCCAGCAGGTCCACTAGCGAGGGAAGTGGTGAGCAGTTCTTC; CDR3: CASRSTSEGSGEQFF
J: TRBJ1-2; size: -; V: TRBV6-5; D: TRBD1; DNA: TGTGCCAGCCGACCCGGGACAGGGCGCTATGGCTACACCTTC; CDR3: CASRPGTGRYGYTF
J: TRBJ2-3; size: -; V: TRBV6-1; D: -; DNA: TGTGCCAGCAGCCGGGACACCAGCACAGATACGCAGTATTTT; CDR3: CASSRDTSTDTQYF
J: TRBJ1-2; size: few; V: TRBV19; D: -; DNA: TGTGCCAGTAAACAGGGCTATGGCTACACCTTC; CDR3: CASKQGYGYTF
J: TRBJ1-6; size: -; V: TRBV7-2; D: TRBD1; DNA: TGTGCCAGCAGCTTAGGACAGGGAGGGTCACCCCTCCACTTT; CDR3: CASSLGQGGSPLHF
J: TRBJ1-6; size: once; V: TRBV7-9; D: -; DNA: TGTGCCAGCAGCTTAAGCCAGGGTTATTCACCCCTCCACTTT; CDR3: CASSLSQGYSPLHF
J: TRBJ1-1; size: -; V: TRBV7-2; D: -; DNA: TGTGCCAGCAGCCTAGGTACGAACACTGAAGCTTTCTTT; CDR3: CASSLGTNTEAFF
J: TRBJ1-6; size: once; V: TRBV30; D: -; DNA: TGTGCCTGGAGTGTACGGGGGAAAGCGAATTCACCCCTCCACTTT; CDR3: CAWSVRGKANSPLHF
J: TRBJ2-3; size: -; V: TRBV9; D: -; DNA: TGTGCCAGCAGCGTAGGCGCAGGGTCGGGCACAGATACGCAGTATTTT; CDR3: CASSVGAGSGTDTQYF
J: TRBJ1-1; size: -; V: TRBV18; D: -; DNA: TGTGCCAGCTCACCACGAAAAGACATATTAATCACTGAAGCTTTCTTT; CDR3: CASSPRKDILITEAFF
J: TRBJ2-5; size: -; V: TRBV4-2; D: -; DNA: TGTGCCAGCAGCCAGGGACTGGACCAAGAGACCCAGTACTTC; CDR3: CASSQGLDQETQYF
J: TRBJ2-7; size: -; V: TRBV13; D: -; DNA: TGTGCCAGCAGCTTAGTAAATCTCTACGAGCAGTACTTC; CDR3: CASSLVNLYEQYF
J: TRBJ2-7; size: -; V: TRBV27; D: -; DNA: TGTGCCAGCAGGACCCCGGCGGGTGGGGACGAGCAGTACTTC; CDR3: CASRTPAGGDEQYF
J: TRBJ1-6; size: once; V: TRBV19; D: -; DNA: TGTGCCAGTAGTAACGGGGCAACACGGGATAGTTCACCCCTCCACTTT; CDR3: CASSNGATRDSSPLHF
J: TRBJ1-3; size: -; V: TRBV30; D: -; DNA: TGTGCCTGGAGTCAAGGACGGACTAGCTCTGGAAACACCATATATTTT; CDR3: CAWSQGRTSSGNTIYF
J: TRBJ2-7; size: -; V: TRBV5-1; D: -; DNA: TGCGCCAGCAGCTTGGGCCAACCCGGCCACGAGCAGTACTTC; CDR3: CASSLGQPGHEQYF
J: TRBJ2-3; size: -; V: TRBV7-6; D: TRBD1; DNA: TGTGCCAGCAGCTTAGGGACAGGGGATACAGATACGCAGTATTTT; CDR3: CASSLGTGDTDTQYF
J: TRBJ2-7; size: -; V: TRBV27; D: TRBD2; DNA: TGTGCCAGCAGTTCTGGACGGTGGACTAGCGGTTCATCCTACGAGCAGTACTTC; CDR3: CASSSGRWTSGSSYEQYF
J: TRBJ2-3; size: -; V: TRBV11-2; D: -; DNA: TGTGCCAGCAGCTTGGCGAAAAGTCAATATTTT; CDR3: CASSLAKSQYF
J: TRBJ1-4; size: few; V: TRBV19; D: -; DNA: TGTGCCAGTAGGGAGAACATCGCAACTAATGAAAAACTGTTTTTT; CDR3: CASRENIATNEKLFF
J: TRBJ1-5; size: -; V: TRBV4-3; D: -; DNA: TGCGCCAGCAGCCAAGTACTGGGTCGGGGGGGTCTCAATCAGCCCCAGCATTTT; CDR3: CASSQVLGRGGLNQPQHF
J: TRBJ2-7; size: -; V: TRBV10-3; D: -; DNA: TGTGCCATCAGTGACCCGGGGGACGGTTCCTACGAGCAGTACTTC; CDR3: CAISDPGDGSYEQYF
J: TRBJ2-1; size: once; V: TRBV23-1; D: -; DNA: TGCGCCAGCAGCCCTACCAAGCAGTTCTTC; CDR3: CASSPTKQFF
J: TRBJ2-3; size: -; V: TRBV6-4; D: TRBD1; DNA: TGTGCCAGCAGTGAGGGGACAGGGGGCGCAGATACGCAGTATTTT; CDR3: CASSEGTGGADTQYF
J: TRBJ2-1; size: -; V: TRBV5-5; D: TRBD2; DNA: TGTGCCAGCAGCAAGGGGTCACTAGCGGGGTTGTACAATGAGCAGTTCTTC; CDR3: CASSKGSLAGLYNEQFF
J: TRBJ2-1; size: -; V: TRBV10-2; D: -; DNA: TGCGCCAGCAGTGCACACAATGAGCAGTTCTTC; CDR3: CASSAHNEQFF
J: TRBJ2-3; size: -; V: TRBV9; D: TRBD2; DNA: TGTGCCAGCAGCGTAGGAAATAGCGGGGGTCCAGATACGCAGTATTTT; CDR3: CASSVGNSGGPDTQYF
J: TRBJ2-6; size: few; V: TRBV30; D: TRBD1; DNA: TGTGCCTGGAATCCGGGACAGTTTTTCTCTGGGGCCAACGTCCTGACTTTC; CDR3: CAWNPGQFFSGANVLTF
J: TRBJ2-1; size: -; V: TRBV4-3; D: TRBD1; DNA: TGCGCCAGCAGCTTACGAAGGACAGGGAATGAGCAGTTCTTC; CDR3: CASSLRRTGNEQFF
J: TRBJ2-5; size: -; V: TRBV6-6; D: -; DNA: TGTGCCAGCAGTAGATCTTTCTCCCAAGGGGAGACCCAGTACTTC; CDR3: CASSRSFSQGETQYF
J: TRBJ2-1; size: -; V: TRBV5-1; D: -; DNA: TGCGCCAGCACAACGGACGGGAGCTCCTACAATGAGCAGTTCTTC; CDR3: CASTTDGSSYNEQFF
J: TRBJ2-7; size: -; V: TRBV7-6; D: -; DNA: TGTGCCAGCAGCAAATCGGACAAATCCTACGAGCAGTACTTC; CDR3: CASSKSDKSYEQYF
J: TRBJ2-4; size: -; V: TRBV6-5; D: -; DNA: TGTGCCAGCAGTTACTCGAGCGAATCTAAAAACATTCAGTACTTC; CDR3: CASSYSSESKNIQYF
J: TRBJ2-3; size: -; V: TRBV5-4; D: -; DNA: TGTGCCAGCAGCCTCTGGGGCGTCGCTAGCACAGATACGCAGTATTTT; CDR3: CASSLWGVASTDTQYF
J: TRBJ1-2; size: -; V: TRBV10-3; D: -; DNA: TGTGCCATCAGTGGGGGCGGGGATGGCTACACCTTC; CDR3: CAISGGGDGYTF